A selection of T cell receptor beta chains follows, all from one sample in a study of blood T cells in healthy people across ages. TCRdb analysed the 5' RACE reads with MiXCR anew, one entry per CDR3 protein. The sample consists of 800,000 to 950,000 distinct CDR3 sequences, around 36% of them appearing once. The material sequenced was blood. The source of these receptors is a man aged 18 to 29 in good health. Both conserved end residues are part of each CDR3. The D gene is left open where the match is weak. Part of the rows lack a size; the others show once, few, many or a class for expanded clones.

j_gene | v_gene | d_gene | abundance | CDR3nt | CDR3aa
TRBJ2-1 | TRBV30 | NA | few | TGTGCCTGGAGTTGGGCAGAGGGTCAGGAGCAGTTCTTC | CAWSWAEGQEQFF
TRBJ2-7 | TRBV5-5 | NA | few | TGTGCCAGCAGCTTGTTAGGGGGAGCACCCTACGAGCAGTACTTC | CASSLLGGAPYEQYF
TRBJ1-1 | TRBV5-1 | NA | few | TGCGCCAGCAGCTTGGAGCGAGGGGTAAACACTGAAGCTTTCTTT | CASSLERGVNTEAFF
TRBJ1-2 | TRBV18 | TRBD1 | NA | TGTGCCAGCTCACCGGGACAGGGAGGATACTATGGCTACACCTTC | CASSPGQGGYYGYTF
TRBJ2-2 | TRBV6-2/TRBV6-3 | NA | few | TGTGCCAGCAGTTACCCCCACACGTCCGGGGAGCTGTTTTTT | CASSYPHTSGELFF
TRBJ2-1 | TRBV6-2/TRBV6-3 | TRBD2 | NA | TGTGCCAGCAGTTACCTGGGACTAGCGGCAGCCACAAACAATGAGCAGTTCTTC | CASSYLGLAAATNNEQFF
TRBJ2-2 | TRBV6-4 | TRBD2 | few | TGTGCCAGCAGTGAGACTAGCGGGAACACCGGGGAGCTGTTTTTT | CASSETSGNTGELFF
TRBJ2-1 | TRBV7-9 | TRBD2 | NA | TGTGCCGGCAGCTTATGGGGGGGACGACTCTCCTACAATGAGCAGTTCTTC | CAGSLWGGRLSYNEQFF
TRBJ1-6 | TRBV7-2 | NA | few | TGTGCCAGCAGCTTAAGGGCCAACTATAATTCACCCCTCCACTTT | CASSLRANYNSPLHF
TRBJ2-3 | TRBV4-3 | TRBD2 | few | TGCGCCAGCAGCCACCTAGGGACTAGCGGGCGGAGCACAGATACGCAGTATTTT | CASSHLGTSGRSTDTQYF
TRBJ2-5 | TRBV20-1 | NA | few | TGCAGTGCTATATTTTGGGGGGAGGAAGAGACCCAGTACTTC | CSAIFWGEEETQYF
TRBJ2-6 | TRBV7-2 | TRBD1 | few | TGTGCCAGCAGCCACGACAGGGTCGCCAACGTCCTGACTTTC | CASSHDRVANVLTF
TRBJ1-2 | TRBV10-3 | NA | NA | TGTGCCATCAGTGAGACTCGGGGCACCGGGGACTATGGCTACACCTTC | CAISETRGTGDYGYTF
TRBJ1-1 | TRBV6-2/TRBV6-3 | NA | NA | TGTGCCAGCGGCTCCTACGAAGCTTTCTTT | CASGSYEAFF
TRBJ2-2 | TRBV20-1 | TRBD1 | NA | TGCAGTGCCAGACAGGGGAATGCCGGGGAGCTGTTTTTT | CSARQGNAGELFF
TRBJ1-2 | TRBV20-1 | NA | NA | TGCAGTGCTAGAGTTGGGGTAGGCATAGGCTATGGCTACACCTTC | CSARVGVGIGYGYTF
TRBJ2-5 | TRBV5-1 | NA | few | TGCGCCAGCAGCTTGGACGCAGGGAAGGAGACCCAGTACTTC | CASSLDAGKETQYF
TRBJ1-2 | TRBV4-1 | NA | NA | TGCGCCAGCAGCCAAGTGGGGGGCGGCTACACCTTC | CASSQVGGGYTF
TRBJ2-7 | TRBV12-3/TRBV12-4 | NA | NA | TGTGCCAGCAGTTTATGGGACGGAGACTACGAGCAGTACTTC | CASSLWDGDYEQYF
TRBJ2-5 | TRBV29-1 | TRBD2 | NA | TGCAGCGTCCTCAGCGGGGGGGGCGATAATGAGCAGTACTTC | CSVLSGGGDNEQYF
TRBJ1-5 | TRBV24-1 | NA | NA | TGTGCCACCAGTGACGAAAATAGCAATCAGCCCCAGCATTTT | CATSDENSNQPQHF
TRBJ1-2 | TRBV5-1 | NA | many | TGCGCCAGCAGCGTGGGACACTTACCCGGCGCCAACTATGGCTACACCTTC | CASSVGHLPGANYGYTF
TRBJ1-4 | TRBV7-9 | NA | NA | TGTGCCAGCAGCCGACCCAGGGCGGAGGGAAAACTGTTTTTT | CASSRPRAEGKLFF
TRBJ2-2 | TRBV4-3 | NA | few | TGCGCCAGCAGCCCCGAGCTGGGGCAGGGGACCGGGGAGCTGTTTTTT | CASSPELGQGTGELFF
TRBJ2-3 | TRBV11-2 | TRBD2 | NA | TGTGCCAGCAGCTCTAAGGAAGGACTAGCGCCAAGGAGTACGCAGTATTTT | CASSSKEGLAPRSTQYF
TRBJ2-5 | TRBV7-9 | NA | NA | TGTGCCAGCAGCCCTTCGGGCACTAGCCCGTCGGGTGAGCAGTACTTC | CASSPSGTSPSGEQYF
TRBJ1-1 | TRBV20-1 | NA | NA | TGCAGTGTCTCGGCTCGGGGAAACACTGAAGCTTTCTTT | CSVSARGNTEAFF
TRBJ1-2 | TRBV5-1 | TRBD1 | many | TGCGCCAGCAGCCCACGGACAGGAGATGGCTACACCTTC | CASSPRTGDGYTF
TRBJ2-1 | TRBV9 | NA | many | TGTGCCAGCAGCGTAGTCGCGTGGGAGACAGGCGCCTACAATGAGCAGTTCTTC | CASSVVAWETGAYNEQFF
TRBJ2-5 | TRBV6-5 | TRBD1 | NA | TGTGCCAGCAGGGACGACAGGGGTCGCGAGACCCAGTACTTC | CASRDDRGRETQYF
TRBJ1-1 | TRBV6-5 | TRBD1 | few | TGTGCCAGCAGTTACATGGACAGGGGTGGTTCGGCTTTCTTT | CASSYMDRGGSAFF
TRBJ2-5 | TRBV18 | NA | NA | TGTGCCAGCTCACCACCGGGACTGTTCCAAGAGACCCAGTACTTC | CASSPPGLFQETQYF
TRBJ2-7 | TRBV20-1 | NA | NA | TGCAGTGCTCTCGCGGGGAGTGCTAGCTCCTACGAGCAGTACTTC | CSALAGSASSYEQYF
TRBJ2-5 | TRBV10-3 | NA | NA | TGTGCCAGCAAGATCCAAGAGACCCAGTACTTC | CASKIQETQYF
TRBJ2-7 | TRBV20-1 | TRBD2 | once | TGCAGTGCTAGAGGGGGAGCGGGAGTCTCCCGCGAGCAGTACTTC | CSARGGAGVSREQYF
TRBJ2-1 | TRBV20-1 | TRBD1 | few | TGCAGTGCTGCTTCCGGGACAGGGTCTCCCCACTACAATGAGCAGTTCTTC | CSAASGTGSPHYNEQFF
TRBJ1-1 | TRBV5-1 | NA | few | TGCGCCAGCAGCCCGAACACGGATGCGGGGGCTGAAGCTTTCTTT | CASSPNTDAGAEAFF
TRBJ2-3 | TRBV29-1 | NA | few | TGCAGCGTCCAAGCGGATAGCACAGATACGCAGTATTTT | CSVQADSTDTQYF